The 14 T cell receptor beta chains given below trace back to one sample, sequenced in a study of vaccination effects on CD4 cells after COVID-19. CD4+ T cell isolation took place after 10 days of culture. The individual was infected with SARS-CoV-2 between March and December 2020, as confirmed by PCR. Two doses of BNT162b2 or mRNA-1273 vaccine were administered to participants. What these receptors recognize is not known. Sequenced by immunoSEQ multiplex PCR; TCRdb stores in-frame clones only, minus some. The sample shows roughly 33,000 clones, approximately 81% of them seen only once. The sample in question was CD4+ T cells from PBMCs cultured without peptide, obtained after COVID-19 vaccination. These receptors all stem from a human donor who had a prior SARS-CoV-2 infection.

The CDR3 region has the DNA TGTGCCACCAGTGATTTCGGCTCGGGTAGCTACACCTTC. Translated, it gives CATSDFGSGSYTF. The chain couples TRBV24-1 to TRBJ1-2; D unresolved. Between the trimmed V and J ends, which lost 1 base and 9 bases, there was a span of 11 bases. Germline V gives CDR1 KGHDR, CDR2 SFDVKD. The CDR3 length is 13 residues.

CDR3 in amino acids: CASSYGRGGSYEQYF. The CDR3 nucleotides are TGTGCCAGCAGTTACGGTCGCGGGGGCTCCTACGAGCAGTACTTC. The genes are TRBV6-5 and TRBJ2-7, with 7 positions matching TRBD2. CDR1 is MNHEY, CDR2 SVGAGI, per germline. V dropped 2 bases and J dropped 0; count of bases not matched to a gene: 4. The CDR3 has 15 amino acids.

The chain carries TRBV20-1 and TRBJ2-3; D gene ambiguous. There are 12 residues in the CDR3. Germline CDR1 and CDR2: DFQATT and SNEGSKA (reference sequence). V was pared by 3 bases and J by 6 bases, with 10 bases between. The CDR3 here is CSASLTRDTQYF. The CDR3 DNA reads TGCAGTGCTAGTCTTACAAGGGATACGCAGTATTTT.

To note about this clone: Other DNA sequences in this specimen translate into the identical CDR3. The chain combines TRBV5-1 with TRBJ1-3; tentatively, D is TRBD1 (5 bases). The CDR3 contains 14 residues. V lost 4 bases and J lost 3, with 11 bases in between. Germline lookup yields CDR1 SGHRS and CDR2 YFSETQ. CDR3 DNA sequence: TGCGCCAGCAGCCTAGGGACGGGTGGAAACACCATATATTTT. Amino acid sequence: CASSLGTGGNTIYF.

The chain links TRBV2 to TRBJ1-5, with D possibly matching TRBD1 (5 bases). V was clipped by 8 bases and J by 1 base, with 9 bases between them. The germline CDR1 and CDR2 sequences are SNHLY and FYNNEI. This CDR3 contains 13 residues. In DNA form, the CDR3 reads TGTGCCAGCGCTCGACAGAGCAATCAGCCCCAGCATTTT. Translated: CASARQSNQPQHF.

The CDR3, as DNA: TGTGCCTGGACAGGGGGTTTAAACACTGAAGCTTTCTTT. Protein sequence: CAWTGGLNTEAFF. This chain connects TRBV30 to TRBJ1-1; 7 positions match TRBD1. The J segment lost 2 bases and the V segment lost 4 bases, leaving 4 bases of the junction unmatched. The CDR3 contains 13 residues. Germline V gene sequence: CDR1 GTSNPN, CDR2 SVGIG (reference sequence).

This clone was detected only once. CDR3 protein: CASSEGLAGTTDTQYF. The DNA of the CDR3 is TGTGCCAGCAGTGAAGGGCTAGCGGGGACCACAGATACGCAGTATTTT. This chain links TRBV2 with TRBJ2-3; 9 bases are shared with TRBD2. Looked up from germline, CDR1 is SNHLY and CDR2 is FYNNEI. This CDR3 contains 16 residues. The V gene end was trimmed by 1 base and the J gene end by 2 bases; junction bases not matched to a gene: 4.

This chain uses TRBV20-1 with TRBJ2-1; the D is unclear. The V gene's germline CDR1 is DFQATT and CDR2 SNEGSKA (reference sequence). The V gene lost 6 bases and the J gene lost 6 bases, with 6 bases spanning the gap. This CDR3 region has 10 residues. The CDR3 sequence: CSATFNEQFF. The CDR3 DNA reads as TGCAGTGCCACCTTCAATGAGCAGTTCTTC.

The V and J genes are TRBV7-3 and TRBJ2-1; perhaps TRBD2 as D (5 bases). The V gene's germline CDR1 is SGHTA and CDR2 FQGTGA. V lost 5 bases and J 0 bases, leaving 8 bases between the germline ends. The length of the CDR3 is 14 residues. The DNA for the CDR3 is TGTGCCAGCAGCACGGGGTCCTCCTACAATGAGCAGTTCTTC. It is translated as CASSTGSSYNEQFF. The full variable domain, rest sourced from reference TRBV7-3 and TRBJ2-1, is GAGVSQTPSNKVTEKGKYVELRCDPISGHTALYWYRQSLGQGPEFLIYFQGTGAADDSGLPNDRFFAVRPEGSVSTLKIQRTERGDSAVYLCASSTGSSYNEQFFGPGTRLTVL.

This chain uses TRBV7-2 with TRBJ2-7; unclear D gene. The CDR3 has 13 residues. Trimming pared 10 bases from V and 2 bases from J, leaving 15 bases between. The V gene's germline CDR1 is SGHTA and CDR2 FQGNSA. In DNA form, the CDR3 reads TGTGCCATAAGCTTCGGCGGAACCTACGAGCAGTACTTC. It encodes CAISFGGTYEQYF.

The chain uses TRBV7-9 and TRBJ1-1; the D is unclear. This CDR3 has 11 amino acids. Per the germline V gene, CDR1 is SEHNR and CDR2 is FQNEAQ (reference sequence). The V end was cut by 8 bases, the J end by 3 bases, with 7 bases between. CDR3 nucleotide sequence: TGTGCCAGCGGTCCATACACTGAAGCTTTCTTT. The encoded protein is CASGPYTEAFF.

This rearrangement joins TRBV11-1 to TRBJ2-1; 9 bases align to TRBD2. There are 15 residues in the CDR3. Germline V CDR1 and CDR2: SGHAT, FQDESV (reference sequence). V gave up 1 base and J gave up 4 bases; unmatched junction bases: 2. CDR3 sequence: CASSLGAGGYNEQFF. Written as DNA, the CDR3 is TGTGCCAGCAGCTTAGGTGCGGGGGGGTACAATGAGCAGTTCTTC.

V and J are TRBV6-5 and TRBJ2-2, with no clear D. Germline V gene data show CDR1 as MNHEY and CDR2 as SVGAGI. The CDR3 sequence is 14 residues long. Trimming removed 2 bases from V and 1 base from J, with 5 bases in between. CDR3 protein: CASSYDRNTGELFF. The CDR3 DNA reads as TGTGCCAGCAGTTACGACCGGAACACCGGGGAGCTGTTTTTT.

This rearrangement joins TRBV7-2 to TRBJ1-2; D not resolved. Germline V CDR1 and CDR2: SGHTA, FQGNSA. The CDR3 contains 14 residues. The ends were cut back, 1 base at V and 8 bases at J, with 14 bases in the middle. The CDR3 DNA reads TGTGCCAGCAGCTTAGGGGCGGCCTTCGGGGGCTACACCTTC. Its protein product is CASSLGAAFGGYTF.